The 21 T cell receptor beta chains reported below all come from one sample, sequenced in a study of blood T cell repertoires in COVID-19. Here immunoSEQ multiplex PCR was the method, and the copy in TCRdb shows in-frame clones only, minus some. The data contain hundreds of thousands of clones, approximately 90% of them singletons. Sequences were obtained from peripheral blood. The receptors shown here come from a man between 60 and 75 years old with COVID-19, enrolled during active disease.

V is TRBV6-2 or TRBV6-3 and J is TRBJ2-7; 8 bases are shared with TRBD2. V trimming: 2 bases; J trimming: 0 bases; junction bases outside the gene matches: 3. The CDR3 has 15 residues. Germline assignment: CDR1 MNHEY and CDR2 SVGEGT. DNA for the CDR3: TGTGCCAGCAGTTACGCCCTAGCGGGCTCCTACGAGCAGTACTTC. Translation gives CASSYALAGSYEQYF.

The V and J genes are TRBV18 and TRBJ2-1; a weak D match, TRBD2 (5 bases). The germline CDR1 and CDR2 sequences are KGHSH and LQKENI. The CDR3 consists of 15 residues. V was cut by 4 bases and J by 0 bases, with 10 bases left in between. CDR3 protein: CASSQRLSSYNEQFF. DNA of the CDR3: TGTGCCAGCTCACAGCGGTTAAGCTCCTACAATGAGCAGTTCTTC.

V and J are TRBV7-2 and TRBJ2-5; weak D call: TRBD2 (6 bases). CDR1 SGHTA and CDR2 FQGNSA come from the germline V gene. Trimming cost V 5 bases and J 1 base, with 17 bases left between them. The CDR3 runs 16 residues. CDR3 nucleotides: TGTGCCAGCAGCCATGGTTGGGGGGTAAGCCAAGAGACCCAGTACTTC. This translates into CASSHGWGVSQETQYF.

The chain couples TRBV6-6 to TRBJ1-6; 7 bases align to TRBD1. V lost 5 bases, J lost 9 bases, and 13 bases stayed unmatched. This CDR3 is built from 16 residues. CDR1 and CDR2 from the germline V gene are MNHNY and SVGAGI (reference sequence). CDR3 loop: CASSPLPTGMVSPLHF. The CDR3 DNA follows: TGTGCCAGCAGTCCCCTCCCGACAGGGATGGTTTCACCCCTCCACTTT.

The chain is built from TRBV3-1 (or the pseudogene TRBV3-2) and TRBJ1-4, with D tentatively TRBD1 (5 bases). Germline CDR1 and CDR2: LGHDT and YNNKEL (reference sequence). With 6 bases removed from V and 0 bases from J, the gap between germline ends came to 11 bases. This CDR3 contains 15 residues. The CDR3 sequence: CASRAGGATNEKLFF. CDR3 nucleotide sequence: TGTGCCAGCAGGGCCGGAGGGGCAACTAATGAAAAACTGTTTTTT.

The J gene is TRBJ2-7, the V gene TRBV12-3 or TRBV12-4; no clear D gene. Trimming took 4 bases from V and 5 from J, leaving 6 bases between them. CDR3 length equals 11 residues. This CDR3 reads CASSSLNEQYF. CDR3 DNA sequence: TGTGCCAGCAGTTCCTTAAACGAGCAGTACTTC.

The rearrangement links TRBV28 to TRBJ2-5, with D unclear. This CDR3 comprises 14 residues. Germline V gene data show CDR1 as MDHEN and CDR2 as SYDVKM. V lost 2 bases, J lost 0 bases, and 7 bases lay in between. The CDR3 protein is CASSLLDYQETQYF. The CDR3 nucleotides read TGTGCCAGCAGTTTACTAGACTACCAAGAGACCCAGTACTTC.

This chain uses TRBV30 with TRBJ2-7; possibly TRBD1 for D (6 bases). Trimming cost V 7 bases and J 2 bases, with 21 bases left between them. This CDR3 has 15 residues. Per germline, CDR1 GTSNPN and CDR2 SVGIG (reference sequence). CDR3 region: CAYIAGTSGPYEQYF. CDR3 DNA sequence: TGTGCCTATATTGCCGGGACATCGGGGCCCTACGAGCAGTACTTC.

The chain uses TRBV3-1 (or the pseudogene TRBV3-2) and TRBJ2-2, with D hard to call. Trimming pared 1 base from V and 7 bases from J, leaving 7 bases between. Germline CDR1 reads LGHDT; CDR2 reads YNNKEL (reference sequence). CDR3 length: 13 amino acids. The CDR3 protein is CASSQVPNGELFF. The CDR3 DNA follows: TGTGCCAGCAGCCAAGTCCCCAACGGGGAGCTGTTTTTT.

The chain employs TRBV5-1 and TRBJ2-1; 8 bases map to TRBD1. CDR1 is SGHRS, CDR2 YFSETQ, per germline. The CDR3 loop spans 16 amino acids. J was trimmed by 0 bases and V by 4 bases; bases with no gene match: 6. CDR3 bases: TGCGCCAGCAGCGTGGGACAGGACCACTCCTACAATGAGCAGTTCTTC. Its translation: CASSVGQDHSYNEQFF.

The V gene is TRBV11-2, the J gene TRBJ1-5; no clear D gene. CDR1 is SGHAT and CDR2 is FQNNGV in the germline V gene. The CDR3 covers 13 residues. V dropped 5 bases and J dropped 7 bases, with 12 bases sitting between them. DNA for the CDR3: TGTGCCAGCAGCCCCGGTTTGAAACAGCCCCAGCATTTT. Protein product: CASSPGLKQPQHF.

The CDR3 DNA reads TGTGCCTGGAGGGAGACAGGGCGTTCCTCCTACGAGCAGTACTTC. Amino acid sequence: CAWRETGRSSYEQYF. V usage is TRBV30 and J usage is TRBJ2-7; TRBD1 agrees at 7 bases. The V and J ends lost 3 bases and 0 bases, in that order; junction bases with no gene match: 8. CDR1 GTSNPN and CDR2 SVGIG come from the germline V gene (reference sequence). The CDR3 runs to 15 residues.

The chain recombines TRBV2 with TRBJ1-3; 8 positions match TRBD1. There are 16 residues in the CDR3. Germline V gene data show CDR1 as SNHLY and CDR2 as FYNNEI. The ends lost 2 bases at V and 4 bases at J; junction bases unmatched: 7. CDR3 bases: TGTGCCAGCAGTGAACTGGAGACAGGGGTAGGAAACACCATATATTTT. Translated, it gives CASSELETGVGNTIYF.

This chain's CDR3 is CASSVRSDNSAGELFF. Here the CDR3 DNA reads TGTGCCAGCAGCGTACGGTCAGACAATAGCGCCGGGGAGCTGTTTTTT. This rearrangement joins TRBV9 to TRBJ2-2, with a tentative D call TRBD2 (5 bases). There are 16 residues in the CDR3. Trimming pared 1 base from V and 6 bases from J, leaving 16 bases between. Germline CDR1 is SGDLS and CDR2 is YYNGEE.

This chain links TRBV30 with TRBJ1-4; a possible D gene is TRBD1 (6 bases). Per germline, CDR1 GTSNPN and CDR2 SVGIG (reference sequence). This CDR3 is built from 16 residues. Deletions cut 3 bases from V and 0 bases from J, with 14 bases between. The CDR3 region has the DNA TGTGCCTGGAGCGGACAGTCTATTGCAACTAATGAAAAACTGTTTTTT. Translating it yields CAWSGQSIATNEKLFF.

The V gene is TRBV18, the J gene TRBJ2-7; 10 nucleotides match TRBD1. With V trimmed by 5 bases and J by 2 bases, 3 bases remained unmatched. The CDR3 has 14 residues. From germline, CDR1 is KGHSH and CDR2 LQKENI. CDR3 in amino acids: CASSFGTGAYEQYF. CDR3 DNA: TGTGCCAGCTCATTTGGGACAGGGGCCTACGAGCAGTACTTC.

This clone was seen just once. The J gene is TRBJ2-1, the V gene TRBV6-2 or TRBV6-3; perhaps TRBD2 as D (6 bases). Trimming took 6 bases from V and 3 from J, leaving 21 bases between them. CDR1 and CDR2 from the germline V gene are MNHEY and SVGEGT. There are 17 residues in the CDR3. The CDR3 DNA sequence: TGTGCCAGCAGCCCCGGCGGGATAAAGACCCTCTACAATGAGCAGTTCTTC. Translated: CASSPGGIKTLYNEQFF.

The chain combines TRBV29-1 with TRBJ2-3, with D tentatively TRBD2 (5 bases). The length of the CDR3 is 13 residues. The V gene's germline CDR1 is SQVTM and CDR2 ANQGSEA. Trimming stripped 7 bases from V and 4 bases from J, with 15 bases between. CDR3 residues: CSAREGSADTQYF. The DNA for the CDR3 is TGCAGCGCTAGAGAGGGCAGTGCAGATACGCAGTATTTT.

The J gene is TRBJ2-1, the V gene TRBV12-1; the DNA was not compared with TRBD2, the D call given in the table. TRBV12-1 is given as a pseudogene. The CDR3 has 15 residues. This chain's CDR3 is CASTPPGGRYNEQFF. CDR3 nucleotides: TGTGCCAGCACCCCCCCCGGAGGTCGGTACAATGAGCAGTTCTTC.

The chain links TRBV9 to TRBJ1-2, with 12 bases that match TRBD1. CDR3 length equals 14 residues. After removal of 7 bases from V and 8 bases from J, the junction contained 9 bases not matched to a gene. Germline V gene lookup returns CDR1 SGDLS and CDR2 YYNGEE. The CDR3 loop is CASAQGQGALGYTF. In DNA, the CDR3 is TGTGCCAGCGCCCAGGGACAGGGGGCCTTAGGCTACACCTTC.

As regards this clone: Different DNA sequences within this sample yield the same CDR3. The chain has TRBV7-2 and TRBJ2-7, with D perhaps TRBD1 (6 bases). V lost 6 bases to trimming and J lost 4 bases, with 10 bases between them. The CDR3 is 12 residues long. Germline V gene sequence: CDR1 SGHTA, CDR2 FQGNSA. The CDR3 reads CASSSQGYEQYF. Written as DNA, the CDR3 is TGTGCCAGCAGTTCCCAGGGGTACGAGCAGTACTTC.